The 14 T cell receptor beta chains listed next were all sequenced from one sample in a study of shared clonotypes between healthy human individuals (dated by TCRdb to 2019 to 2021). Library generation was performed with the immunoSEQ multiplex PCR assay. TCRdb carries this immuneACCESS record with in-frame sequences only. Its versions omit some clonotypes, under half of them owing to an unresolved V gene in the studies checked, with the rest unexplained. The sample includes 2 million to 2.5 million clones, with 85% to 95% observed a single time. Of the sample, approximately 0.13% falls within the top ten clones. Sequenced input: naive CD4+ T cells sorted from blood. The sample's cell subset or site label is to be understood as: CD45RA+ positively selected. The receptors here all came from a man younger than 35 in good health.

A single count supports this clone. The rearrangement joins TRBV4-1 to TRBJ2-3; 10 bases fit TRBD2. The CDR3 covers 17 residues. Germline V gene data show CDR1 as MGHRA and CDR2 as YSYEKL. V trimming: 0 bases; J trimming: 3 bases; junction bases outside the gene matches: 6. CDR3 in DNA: TGCGCCAGCAGCCAAGACTGGGCTAGCGGGGGAACAGATACGCAGTATTTT. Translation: CASSQDWASGGTDTQYF.

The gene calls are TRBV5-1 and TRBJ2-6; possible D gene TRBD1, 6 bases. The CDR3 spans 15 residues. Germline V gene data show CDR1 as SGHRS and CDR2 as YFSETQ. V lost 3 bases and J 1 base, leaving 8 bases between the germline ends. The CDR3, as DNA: TGCGCCAGCAGCTATACAGGGTCTGGGGCCAACGTCCTGACTTTC. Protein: CASSYTGSGANVLTF.

As DNA, the CDR3 is TGTGCCAGCAGTGAACCCCGACAAGGGTGGAATTCACCCCTCCACTTT. Translation: CASSEPRQGWNSPLHF. V usage is TRBV25-1 and J usage is TRBJ1-6; D call uncertain. This CDR3 has 16 amino acids. CDR1 and CDR2 from the germline V gene are MGHDK and SYGVNS. V was cut by 2 bases and J by 7 bases, with 15 bases left in between. Combining the CDR3 with reference TRBV25-1 and TRBJ1-6 gives the whole variable domain EADIYQTPRYLVIGTGKKITLECSQTMGHDKMYWYQQDPGMELHLIHYSYGVNSTEKGDLSSESTVSRIRTEHFPLTLESARPSHTSQYLCASSEPRQGWNSPLHFGNGTRLTVT.

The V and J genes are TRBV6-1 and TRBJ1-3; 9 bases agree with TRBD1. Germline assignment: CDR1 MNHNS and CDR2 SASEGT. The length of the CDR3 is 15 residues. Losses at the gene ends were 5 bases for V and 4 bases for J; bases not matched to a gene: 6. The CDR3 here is CASSRDREMGNTIYF. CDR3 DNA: TGTGCCAGCAGTCGGGACAGGGAAATGGGAAACACCATATATTTT.

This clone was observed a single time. Here the CDR3 reads CASSLERLAGAEQYF. The CDR3 coding sequence is TGTGCCAGCAGCTTAGAACGACTAGCGGGAGCCGAGCAGTACTTC. The genes are TRBV7-9 and TRBJ2-7; TRBD2 aligns across 12 bases. Germline V gene lookup returns CDR1 SEHNR and CDR2 FQNEAQ (reference sequence). The CDR3 loop spans 15 amino acids. V lost 1 base to trimming and J lost 6 bases; unmatched junction nucleotides: 4.

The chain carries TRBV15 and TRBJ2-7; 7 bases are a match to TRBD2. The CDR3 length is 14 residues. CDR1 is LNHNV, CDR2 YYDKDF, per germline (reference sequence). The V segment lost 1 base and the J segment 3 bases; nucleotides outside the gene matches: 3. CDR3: CATSRGSGGYEQYF. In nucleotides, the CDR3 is TGTGCCACCAGCAGAGGGTCGGGGGGCTACGAGCAGTACTTC.

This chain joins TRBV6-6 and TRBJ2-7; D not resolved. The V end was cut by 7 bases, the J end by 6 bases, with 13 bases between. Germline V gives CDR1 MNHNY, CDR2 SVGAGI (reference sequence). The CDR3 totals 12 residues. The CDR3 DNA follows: TGTGCCAGCAACGAACACCCCTCCGAGCAGTACTTC. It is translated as CASNEHPSEQYF.

The CDR3 protein is CARKASGREDTNTGELFF. As DNA, the CDR3 is TGTGCCAGAAAGGCGAGCGGGAGGGAAGATACGAACACCGGGGAGCTGTTTTTT. The rearrangement uses TRBV5-3 and TRBJ2-2; TRBD2 aligns across 10 bases. TRBV5-3 is designated an ORF whose function remains uncertain. V shed 6 bases and J 0 bases; nucleotides not matched to a gene: 11. There are 18 residues in the CDR3.

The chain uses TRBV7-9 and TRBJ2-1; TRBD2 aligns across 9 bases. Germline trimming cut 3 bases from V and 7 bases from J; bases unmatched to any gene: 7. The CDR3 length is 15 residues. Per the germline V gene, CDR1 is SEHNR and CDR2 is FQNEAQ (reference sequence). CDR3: CASSFWREGPNEQFF. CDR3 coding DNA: TGTGCCAGCAGCTTCTGGCGGGAGGGCCCGAATGAGCAGTTCTTC.

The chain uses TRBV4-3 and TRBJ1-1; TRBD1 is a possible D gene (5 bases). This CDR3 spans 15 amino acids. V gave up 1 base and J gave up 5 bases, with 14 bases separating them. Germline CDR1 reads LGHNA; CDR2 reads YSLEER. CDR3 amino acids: CASSQGQRSGTEAFF. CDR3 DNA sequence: TGCGCCAGCAGCCAAGGACAGCGGTCCGGAACTGAAGCTTTCTTT.

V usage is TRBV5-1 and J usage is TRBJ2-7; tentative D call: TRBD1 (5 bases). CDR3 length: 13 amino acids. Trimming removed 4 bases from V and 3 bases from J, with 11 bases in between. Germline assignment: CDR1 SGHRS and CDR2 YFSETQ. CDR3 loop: CASSTGPNYEQYF. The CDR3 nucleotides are TGCGCCAGCAGCACAGGACCGAACTACGAGCAGTACTTC.

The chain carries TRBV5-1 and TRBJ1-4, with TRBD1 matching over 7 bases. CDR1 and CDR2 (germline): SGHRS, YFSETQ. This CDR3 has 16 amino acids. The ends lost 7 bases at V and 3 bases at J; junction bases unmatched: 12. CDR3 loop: CASSQGGLASNEKLFF. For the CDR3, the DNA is TGCGCCAGCTCGCAAGGGGGCCTCGCATCTAATGAAAAACTGTTTTTT.

The CDR3 loop is CASSLDSGEQFF. In nucleotides, the CDR3 is TGTGCCAGCAGTCTGGACTCCGGGGAGCAGTTCTTC. This chain joins TRBV2 and TRBJ2-1; TRBD2 might be the D (5 bases). Germline CDR1 is SNHLY and CDR2 is FYNNEI. Deletions cut 5 bases from V and 10 bases from J, with 12 bases between. The CDR3 extends over 12 amino acids.

The CDR3 reads CASSMLNQPQHF. DNA for the CDR3: TGTGCCAGCAGTATGCTCAATCAGCCCCAGCATTTT. The rearrangement joins TRBV6-6 to TRBJ1-5; no firm D call. This CDR3 is built from 12 residues. Trimming pared 5 bases from V and 3 bases from J, leaving 5 bases between. Germline-derived CDR1 and CDR2 are MNHNY and SVGAGI (reference sequence).